The rows below give T cell receptor beta chains drawn from one sample of a study of monozygotic twins with inflammatory bowel disease. From its re-call of the 5' RACE reads, TCRdb lists each CDR3 protein once, without DNA. This sample contains 350,000 to 500,000 distinct CDR3 sequences. Source material: blood. These receptors were obtained from a human donor with ulcerative colitis or Crohn's disease, or a healthy co-twin of an affected twin (not recorded which). CDR3s include the opening cysteine and the closing phenylalanine or tryptophan.

J gene	V gene	CDR3 protein
TRBJ2-4	TRBV20-1	CSAGGTGLGIQYF
TRBJ2-2	TRBV5-1	CASSWTSGNTGELFF
TRBJ2-1	TRBV7-2	CASSLARVTSGRALYNEQFF
TRBJ1-5	TRBV6-2/TRBV6-3	CASSFQATGGLHQPQHF
TRBJ2-5	TRBV7-9	CASRMGAGETQYF
TRBJ2-3	TRBV27	CASAFVGTDTQYF
TRBJ2-7	TRBV18	CASSPDNYEQYF
TRBJ2-1	TRBV5-1	CASSLASGGNNEQFF
TRBJ2-5	TRBV20-1	CSALGRGLETQYF
TRBJ2-3	TRBV28	CASYTAGLTDTQYF
TRBJ2-1	TRBV30	CAWSEGGRNEQFF
TRBJ2-2	TRBV12-3/TRBV12-4	CASSPRATVGELFF
TRBJ2-1	TRBV19	CASSRVSYNEQFF
TRBJ1-6	TRBV6-1	CASTRQGRDNSPLHF
TRBJ1-1	TRBV12-3/TRBV12-4	CASSSSTGRTEAFF
TRBJ1-4	TRBV4-3	CASSQHPGTGIEKLFF
TRBJ2-2	TRBV20-1	CSARDVDWELFF
TRBJ2-2	TRBV29-1	CSVGSGGPTGELFF
TRBJ2-3	TRBV7-8	CASSTTGTSITDTQYF
TRBJ2-2	TRBV12-3/TRBV12-4	CASTIVVGNANTGELFF
TRBJ1-4	TRBV4-3	CASSQDVVVATNEKLFF
TRBJ2-3	TRBV5-4	CASSQHGTIITDTQYF
TRBJ1-1	TRBV7-2	CASSLWGELNTEAFF
TRBJ2-1	TRBV20-1	CSARAGVYNEQFF
TRBJ2-5	TRBV9	CASSPGGGEGETQYF
TRBJ2-7	TRBV4-2	CASSQAPSWYEQYF
TRBJ2-7	TRBV12-3/TRBV12-4	CASSGTGKSYEQYF
TRBJ2-1	TRBV29-1	CSVEGPGPASSLYNEQFF